Listed below are T cell receptor beta chains from one sample, sequenced in a study of response to subunit inactivated influenza vaccine. TCRdb reprocessed the RT-PCR reads via MiXCR and lists one record per CDR3 protein. The repertoire holds roughly 650,000 distinct CDR3 sequences, with 14% as singletons. This specimen was PBMCs from blood, taken roughly 15 days before vaccination. The origin of the receptors is a man between 45 and 60 years old who received an inactivated influenza vaccine. CDR3s include the opening cysteine and the closing phenylalanine or tryptophan.

J: TRBJ1-6
length: 16
V: TRBV21-1
CDR3: CATDVLLRGRGKPLHF

J: TRBJ2-3
length: 14
V: TRBV20-1
CDR3: CSADLRDSTDTQYF

J: TRBJ2-5
length: 12
V: TRBV12-3/TRBV12-4
CDR3: CASNRASETQYF

J: TRBJ2-6
length: 18
V: TRBV28
CDR3: CASCSSGQGASGANVLTF

J: TRBJ2-1
length: 17
V: TRBV12-3/TRBV12-4
CDR3: CASRGATTITSYNEQFF

J: TRBJ1-5
length: 12
V: TRBV20-1
CDR3: CSARTSNQPQHF

J: TRBJ2-7
length: 14
V: TRBV3-1
CDR3: CASSRAGGLDEQYF

J: TRBJ1-1
length: 15
V: TRBV21-1
CDR3: CASSNLTAVNTEAFF

J: TRBJ1-1
length: 15
V: TRBV7-2
CDR3: CASSSVHGVNTEAFF

J: TRBJ1-2
length: 12
V: TRBV28
CDR3: CASRRTGRGYTF

J: TRBJ2-1
length: 14
V: TRBV7-2
CDR3: CASSFPSSYNEQFF

J: TRBJ2-2
length: 16
V: TRBV4-2
CDR3: CASSQGAGGNTGELFF

J: TRBJ2-1
length: 17
V: TRBV3-1
CDR3: CASSQGSGTGPYNEQFF

J: TRBJ1-6
length: 14
V: TRBV15
CDR3: CATSKDLRNSPLHF

J: TRBJ1-5
length: 15
V: TRBV20-1
CDR3: CSARDQRGGRQPQHF

J: TRBJ2-7
length: 14
V: TRBV12-3/TRBV12-4
CDR3: CASSRDTNSYEQYF

J: TRBJ2-3
length: 11
V: TRBV20-1
CDR3: CSAPSLDTQYF

J: TRBJ1-4
length: 14
V: TRBV13
CDR3: CASSQQGASGKLFF

J: TRBJ2-5
length: 14
V: TRBV7-9
CDR3: CASSLTSLRETQYF

J: TRBJ2-7
length: 13
V: TRBV20-1
CDR3: CSAQSGRTDEQYF

J: TRBJ1-5
length: 16
V: TRBV6-1
CDR3: CASRTTTGVGNQPQHF

J: TRBJ1-1
length: 15
V: TRBV6-1
CDR3: CASSPSRAANTEAFF

J: TRBJ2-3
length: 15
V: TRBV20-1
CDR3: CSASGGRGVTDTQYF

J: TRBJ2-2
length: 16
V: TRBV10-3
CDR3: CAISAGTGANTGELFF

J: TRBJ2-1
length: 16
V: TRBV14
CDR3: CASSQVRGFSYNEQFF

J: TRBJ2-3
length: 16
V: TRBV4-1
CDR3: CASSRIGLAGPDTQYF

J: TRBJ2-1
length: 14
V: TRBV2
CDR3: CASSDSGAYNEQFF

J: TRBJ1-6
length: 15
V: TRBV12-3/TRBV12-4
CDR3: CASSSSVGLHSPLHF

J: TRBJ2-2
length: 16
V: TRBV6-1
CDR3: CASRTQGGINTGELFF

J: TRBJ2-3
length: 16
V: TRBV20-1
CDR3: CSAGAERILSTDTQYF

J: TRBJ2-5
length: 14
V: TRBV3-1
CDR3: CASSPPGLLETQYF

J: TRBJ1-5
length: 15
V: TRBV20-1
CDR3: CSASRGSGGNQPQHF

J: TRBJ2-5
length: 16
V: TRBV28
CDR3: CASSLPQGQGWKTQYF

J: TRBJ2-5
length: 14
V: TRBV19
CDR3: CASSIDRGRETQYF

J: TRBJ2-1
length: 17
V: TRBV15
CDR3: CATSRFEGVAGGNEQFF

J: TRBJ2-1
length: 13
V: TRBV20-1
CDR3: CSAPGLVEGEQFF

J: TRBJ2-1
length: 16
V: TRBV11-2
CDR3: CASSSTGLADYNEQFF